Below, 3 T cell receptor beta chains from the same sample are listed, as sequenced in a study of cytomegalovirus exposure and HLA in healthy donors. PCR primers comprised 60 Vbeta and 13 Jbeta primers. Generated by immunoSEQ multiplex PCR, the TCRdb table keeps only in-frame clones and is missing some. Counted here are about 93,000 clones, about 81% occurring once; the ten biggest clones make up about 3%. The specimen was PBMCs. Receptor source: a woman in her thirties or forties in good health and CMV-seronegative.

The chain links TRBV11-2 to TRBJ2-1, with TRBD2 matching 10 bases. The trim removed 0 bases at V and 8 bases at J, leaving 7 bases unmatched. The CDR3 spans 16 residues. The germline CDR1 and CDR2 sequences are SGHAT and FQNNGV. The CDR3 reads CASSLESGRASYEQFF. CDR3 DNA sequence: TGTGCCAGCAGCTTAGAAAGCGGGAGGGCCAGTTATGAGCAGTTCTTC.

J is TRBJ1-1 and V is TRBV7-9; unclear D gene. Trimming took 4 bases from V and 5 from J, leaving 14 bases between them. CDR1 and CDR2 from the germline V gene are SEHNR and FQNEAQ (reference sequence). The length of the CDR3 is 14 residues. CDR3 coding DNA: TGTGCCAGCAGCTCACAAGGAGATATGACTGAAGCTTTCTTT. It yields the protein CASSSQGDMTEAFF.

The chain employs TRBV5-1 and TRBJ2-1; D is perhaps TRBD1 (5 bases). The CDR3 has 12 residues. V was shortened by 4 bases and J by 8 bases, with 10 bases between the two germline ends. Germline V gene lookup returns CDR1 SGHRS and CDR2 YFSETQ. The CDR3 reads CASSPPGYEQFF. The CDR3 bases are TGCGCCAGCAGCCCTCCAGGGTATGAGCAGTTCTTC.